These T cell receptor beta chains were read from a single sample in a study of cytomegalovirus exposure and HLA in healthy donors. Profiled with immunoSEQ multiplex PCR; TCRdb holds only in-frame clones, not every one. The data show roughly 160,000 clones, 71% seen once. The sample taken for sequencing was PBMCs. These receptor sequences come from a girl aged 5-17 years in good health and CMV-seronegative. Both conserved end residues are part of each CDR3. D genes are given only for firm matches. The size of a clone is reported for some rows only, either as once, few or many, or as a class for expanded clones.

-,TRBJ1-5,TRBV27,-,TGTGCCAGCAGCGACCTTAGGGGTGGAGATCAGCCCCAGCATTTT,CASSDLRGGDQPQHF
TRBD1,TRBJ2-1,TRBV7-9,few,TGTGCCAGCAGCTATTCTCTACGACAGGGAAACTACAATGAGCAGTTCTTC,CASSYSLRQGNYNEQFF
TRBD2,TRBJ2-1,TRBV29-1,once,TGCAGCGTTGCAAGCGGGGGGGCCGGTGAGCAGTTCTTC,CSVASGGAGEQFF
-,TRBJ1-5,TRBV29-1,once,TGCAGCGTTGGGGACACGAATCAGCCCCAGCATTTT,CSVGDTNQPQHF
-,TRBJ1-4,TRBV18,-,TGTGCCAGCTCACCACAGGGGGGGGACGAAAAACTGTTTTTT,CASSPQGGDEKLFF
-,TRBJ2-5,TRBV5-1,-,TGCGCCAGCAGCTTAGAACCGACAGGCTTTCGGGAAGAGACCCAGTACTTC,CASSLEPTGFREETQYF
-,TRBJ2-7,TRBV18,-,TGTGCCAGCTCACCGCAGGGGTTGACGAGCTCCTACGAGCAGTACTTC,CASSPQGLTSSYEQYF
TRBD1,TRBJ1-1,TRBV6-5,-,TGTGCCAGCAGTTACGAGGGGGCGATTGATGAAGCTTTCTTT,CASSYEGAIDEAFF
-,TRBJ2-5,TRBV27,few,TGTGCCAGCAGTCTTTCGATAGACTGGCAGGAGACCCAGTACTTC,CASSLSIDWQETQYF
TRBD2,TRBJ2-1,TRBV6-1,-,TGTGCCACCCCCGGGCGGGGGGGGCACAATGAGCAGTTCTTC,CATPGRGGHNEQFF
-,TRBJ1-1,TRBV27,-,TGTGCCAGCAGTCCCAACCAGGGCCCTGAAGCTTTCTTT,CASSPNQGPEAFF
-,TRBJ1-1,TRBV30,-,TGTGCCTGGAGTAGTCAGTCAGACACTGAAGCTTTCTTT,CAWSSQSDTEAFF
TRBD1,TRBJ1-2,TRBV18,-,TGTGCCAGCTCTCTCGGGGGACAGGAAGTCGGCTACACCTTC,CASSLGGQEVGYTF
-,TRBJ1-4,TRBV19,-,TGTGCCAGTAGTATAGCGGGGGTGAGGACTAATGAAAAACTGTTTTTT,CASSIAGVRTNEKLFF
TRBD1,TRBJ1-1,TRBV5-1,few,TGCGCCAGCAGCTCAGACAGGGTCGGCACTGAAGCTTTCTTT,CASSSDRVGTEAFF
-,TRBJ2-3,TRBV2,-,TGTGCCAGCAGTGAAGGGGCGGGACCAGATACGCAGTATTTT,CASSEGAGPDTQYF
-,TRBJ1-4,TRBV5-6,few,TGTGCCAGCAGCTCTGACAGCGTCGGGGAAAAACTGTTTTTT,CASSSDSVGEKLFF
TRBD2,TRBJ2-5,TRBV5-6,-,TGTGCCAGCAGCCCACGGGGAGCGGGGGAGACCCAGTACTTC,CASSPRGAGETQYF
TRBD1,TRBJ2-5,TRBV18,-,TGTGCCAGCTCACGGGACAGCCTAGAGACCCAGTACTTC,CASSRDSLETQYF
-,TRBJ1-5,TRBV19,-,TGTGCCAGTAGCGGTTGGGCAGTTAGCAATCAGCCCCAGCATTTT,CASSGWAVSNQPQHF
-,TRBJ2-3,TRBV6-5,few,TGTGCCAGCAGAAGGGAAGGGGGCACAGATACGCAGTATTTT,CASRREGGTDTQYF
-,TRBJ2-5,TRBV2,few,TGTGCCAGCAGTGGACCTGAGGGAGCCCACCTTGGTCCAGAGACCCAGTACTTC,CASSGPEGAHLGPETQYF
-,TRBJ2-1,TRBV5-6,-,TGCGCCAGCAGCGAGGACAGTTACAATGAGCAGTTCTTC,CASSEDSYNEQFF
-,TRBJ2-7,TRBV7-9,-,TGTGCCAGCAGCGCCGCAGGGGAAGCGTACGAGCAGTACTTC,CASSAAGEAYEQYF
TRBD1,TRBJ1-5,TRBV29-1,-,TGCAGCGTAGGGACAGCTAATCAGCCCCAGCATTTT,CSVGTANQPQHF
-,TRBJ2-7,TRBV27,-,TGTGCCAGCAGTGGGCGCAACGCTCCCTACGAGCAGTACTTC,CASSGRNAPYEQYF
-,TRBJ1-1,TRBV2,-,TGTGCCCACGGGGGTGAAGCAAAGAACACTGAAGCTTTCTTT,CAHGGEAKNTEAFF
-,TRBJ2-7,TRBV30,-,TGTGCCTGGAGGTGGGGCCCAAGCTCCTACGAGCAGTACTTC,CAWRWGPSSYEQYF
TRBD1,TRBJ1-4,TRBV5-1,-,TGCGCCAGCAGCTTGGCCGCAGGGGGGAGTGAAAAACTGTTTTTT,CASSLAAGGSEKLFF
-,TRBJ1-1,TRBV6-1,few,TGTGCCAGCACCACTGGGACGGCGGGGGACACTGAAGCTTTCTTT,CASTTGTAGDTEAFF
-,TRBJ1-1,TRBV7-9,-,TGTGCCAGCAGCTCTCAGATGAACACTGAAGCTTTCTTT,CASSSQMNTEAFF
-,TRBJ2-7,TRBV7-9,-,TGTGCCAGCAGTGACCCAGGGTTTTACGAGCAGTACTTC,CASSDPGFYEQYF
TRBD1,TRBJ2-2,TRBV11-2,-,TGTGCCAGCAGCTTGGGGACAGGGGGTTACACCGGGGAGCTGTTTTTT,CASSLGTGGYTGELFF
TRBD1,TRBJ2-1,TRBV18,-,TGTGCCAGCTCACCCATAACAGGGGTGTCTAGAAATGAGCAGTTCTTC,CASSPITGVSRNEQFF
TRBD1,TRBJ1-2,TRBV5-1,-,TGCGCCAGCAGCGACGGACAGGGGGCCAACTATGGCTACACCTTC,CASSDGQGANYGYTF
-,TRBJ1-2,TRBV27,-,TGTGCCAGCAGTGCGTACTACGGTTCGGGCTATGGCTACACCTTC,CASSAYYGSGYGYTF
TRBD1,TRBJ1-3,TRBV30,few,TGTGCCTGGACGACAGGGGCCCTTTCTGGAAACACCATATATTTT,CAWTTGALSGNTIYF
-,TRBJ1-1,TRBV6-6,-,TGTGCCAGCAGTTACAGGGGGTTGGATACTGAAGCTTTCTTT,CASSYRGLDTEAFF
-,TRBJ2-3,TRBV6-4,-,TGTGCCAGCAGTGACGGGGCGGGGAGCACAGATACGCAGTATTTT,CASSDGAGSTDTQYF
-,TRBJ2-7,TRBV30,-,TGTGCCTGGAGCTCTGGACTACAGAACGAGCAGTACTTC,CAWSSGLQNEQYF
-,TRBJ1-1,TRBV2,few,TGTGCCAGCATGACAGGCACTGAAGCTTTCTTT,CASMTGTEAFF
-,TRBJ2-3,TRBV2,-,TGTGCCAGCAGAGAATTAGGACTTCCCACAGATACGCAGTATTTT,CASRELGLPTDTQYF
TRBD1,TRBJ1-1,TRBV6-6,-,TGTGCCAGCACAGGGGGCTACACTGAAGCTTTCTTT,CASTGGYTEAFF
TRBD1,TRBJ2-7,TRBV27,few,TGTGCCAGCAGTCTCGGACAGGACTACGAGCAGTACTTC,CASSLGQDYEQYF
-,TRBJ2-3,TRBV6-4,many,TGTGCCAGCAGTGAGGCAGGGTTTCTGGATACGCAGTATTTT,CASSEAGFLDTQYF
-,TRBJ1-1,TRBV29-1,few,TGCAGCGTTGGAGGACAGCTGAACACTGAAGCTTTCTTT,CSVGGQLNTEAFF
TRBD2,TRBJ2-3,TRBV5-1,-,TGCGCCAGCAGCTCCACTAGCGGGGACGGCGGTACGCAGTATTTT,CASSSTSGDGGTQYF
-,TRBJ1-1,TRBV6-4,few,TGTGCCAGCAGCCAGGGGTGGGGAACTGAAGCTTTCTTT,CASSQGWGTEAFF
TRBD2,TRBJ2-3,TRBV13,-,TGTGCCAGCAGCCCCCGGGGGCGGGGGGGCACAGATACGCAGTATTTT,CASSPRGRGGTDTQYF
-,TRBJ1-1,TRBV29-1,once,TGCAGCGTTGTAAGGTCGGCGGACACTGAAGCTTTCTTT,CSVVRSADTEAFF
-,TRBJ2-5,TRBV7-3,-,TGTGCCAGCAGCTTACCAGGGGTCCAAGAGACCCAGTACTTC,CASSLPGVQETQYF